Given below is one T cell receptor (beta chain) in context. This sample was included in a study of graft-versus-host responses after intestinal transplantation. In the study overall: Every one of the recipients received anti-thymocyte globulin induction and afterwards took tacrolimus and steroids for around 3 years.

Germline-derived CDR1 and CDR2 are SGHRS and YFSETQ. V shed 1 base and J 0 bases; nucleotides not matched to a gene: 7. The CDR3 runs to 16 residues. Findings and caveats of the study: Among recipient marrow samples, GvH clones were found; some appeared first in ileum or blood. Clonal ratios of graft-versus-host to host-versus-graft in allografts were high for patients exhibiting graft-donor T cell macrochimerism.

The responders that had proliferated, CFSE-low CD3+CD4+ and CD3+CD8+ cells, were sorted after the reaction. Method: immunoSEQ multiplex PCR; TCRdb's copy keeps in-frame clones and lacks some. The sample lists about 24,000 clones, 40% occurring once. The material sequenced was alloreactive CD4+ T cells from a mixed lymphocyte reaction culture, taken before intestinal transplant. The subset is: CFSE-low proliferating T cells sorted from roughly six-day pre-transplant mixed lymphocyte reaction (GvH or HvG direction). The receptor was derived from a human patient who received an intestinal transplant. V is TRBV5-1 and J is TRBJ2-7; 7 bases map to TRBD1. Written as DNA, the CDR3 is TGCGCCAGCAGCTTGATTATTAGGGACAGCTCCTACGAGCAGTACTTC. Protein product: CASSLIIRDSSYEQYF.